This T cell receptor beta chain was identified during a study of T cell responses to AZD1222 COVID-19 vaccine. Study conclusions and caveats: Once two AZD1222 doses were given, Spike-specific TCR breadth and depth went up. Reportedly, nearly half of unique spike TCRs recognized epitopes outside B.1.351/B.1.1.7 mutations. Only a handful of AZD1222 recipients, roughly 6 in all, had baseline seropositivity.

Comment on this clone: What it binds is not known. One end of the junction varies from germline; a read error may be responsible.

CDR1 is SQVTM and CDR2 is ANQGSEA in the germline V gene. This CDR3 is built from 13 residues. Sequencing was performed with immunoSEQ multiplex PCR; in TCRdb, only in-frame clones are kept and a portion is missing. This sample carries tens of thousands of clones, approximately 84% of them seen once, and the ten largest clones take roughly 10%. This TCR derives from an adult in good health. Sequencing was performed on peripheral blood, taken on day 0 of AZD1222 vaccination. The chain combines TRBV29-1 with TRBJ2-1; D is possibly TRBD1 or TRBD2 (5 bases each). The CDR3 nucleotides read TGCAGCGCTGAAGGGACCCTGCGCAATGAGCAGTTCTTC. Protein product: CSAEGTLRNEQFF.